This T cell receptor beta chain was sequenced for a study of technical replicates of blood from a few donors. Only in-frame clones appear in the TCRdb table, and some are missing; sequencing was by immunoSEQ multiplex PCR. The sample carries over 70,000 clones, over 85% recorded once. There are 15 residues in the CDR3. Trimming left V 2 bases short and J 0 bases short, with 9 bases between. Germline-derived CDR1 and CDR2 are SNHLY and FYNNEI. The sequence derives from a human donor in good health. Sequencing input: T cells isolated from PBMCs. The genes are TRBV2 and TRBJ2-3; the D is unclear. CDR3 amino acids: CASSERPTSTDTQYF. CDR3 DNA sequence: TGTGCCAGCAGTGAACGGCCGACTAGCACAGATACGCAGTATTTT.